Shown below are 14 T cell receptor beta chains from a single sample sequenced in a study of preoperative IRX-2 immunotherapy in early breast cancer. TCRdb's copy holds only in-frame clones and misses some; the assay was immunoSEQ multiplex PCR. This table holds 75,000 to 100,000 clones, about nine tenths found once. Treatment meaning: preoperative locoregional IRX-2 cytokine immunotherapy. Source: tumor tissue, taken after IRX-2 immunotherapy. Every receptor here comes from a human donor with breast cancer.

J is TRBJ2-1 and V is TRBV2; TRBD1 agrees at 10 bases. The length of the CDR3 is 12 residues. Trimming cost V 10 bases and J 5 bases; bases outside gene matches: 2. Germline V gene sequence: CDR1 SNHLY, CDR2 FYNNEI. The chain's CDR3 is CATGQGDNEQFF. DNA of the CDR3: TGTGCCACTGGACAGGGGGACAATGAGCAGTTCTTC.

The chain uses TRBV7-1 and TRBJ1-2, with D tentatively TRBD1 (5 bases). Being an ORF, TRBV7-1 has a function that is uncertain. The CDR3 extends over 14 amino acids. V lost 4 bases and J lost 6, with 15 bases in between. For the CDR3, the DNA is TGTGCCAGCAGCTTGGGGACCCCGAGGGATGGCTACACCTTC. Translation: CASSLGTPRDGYTF.

V and J are TRBV28 and TRBJ2-2; the D gene is possibly TRBD1 (6 bases). The CDR3 length is 16 residues. V dropped 8 bases and J dropped 5 bases, with 21 bases sitting between them. CDR1 is MDHEN, CDR2 SYDVKM, per germline. This chain's CDR3 is CASLDGPGQGTGELFF. CDR3 nucleotides: TGTGCCAGCCTTGACGGTCCGGGTCAGGGGACCGGGGAGCTGTTTTTT.

The CDR3 coding sequence is TGTGCCAGCAGGCAGACTACCGGAAACACCATATATTTT. Its protein is CASRQTTGNTIYF. This chain connects TRBV6-8 to TRBJ1-3; D is ambiguous. Germline-derived CDR1 and CDR2 are MNHGY and SAAAGT. The ends were cut back, 6 bases at V and 4 bases at J, with 10 bases in the middle. There are 13 residues in the CDR3.

The chain is built from TRBV28 and TRBJ1-3, with 7 positions matching TRBD1. J gave up 3 bases and V 2 bases, and 7 bases lay outside the gene matches. Germline V lookup: CDR1 MDHEN, CDR2 SYDVKM. The CDR3 length is 16 residues. CDR3 in amino acids: CASSLLGTEGGNTIYF. In DNA, the CDR3 is TGTGCCAGCAGTTTACTGGGGACAGAGGGTGGAAACACCATATATTTT.

V usage is TRBV6-8 and J usage is TRBJ2-6; weak D call: TRBD1 (6 bases). The CDR3 extends over 16 amino acids. The V and J ends lost 5 bases and 4 bases respectively, with 15 bases between them. Germline assignment: CDR1 MNHGY and CDR2 SAAAGT. The CDR3 DNA is TGTGCCAGCAGTCCCAAGGTGGGGGCCGGGGCCAACGTCCTGACTTTC. It codes for CASSPKVGAGANVLTF.

The CDR3 DNA follows: TGCAGCGTCACGACAGGGCTCAATCAGCCCCAGCATTTT. Its translation: CSVTTGLNQPQHF. This chain uses TRBV29-1 with TRBJ1-5; 7 bases map to TRBD1. V shed 6 bases and J 3 bases; nucleotides not matched to a gene: 5. Germline values: CDR1 SQVTM, CDR2 ANQGSEA. The CDR3 loop spans 13 amino acids. The full variable domain, in which reference TRBV29-1 and TRBJ1-5 provide the parts outside the CDR3, is SAVISQKPSRDICQRGTSLTIQCQVDSQVTMMFWYRQQPGQSLTLIATANQGSEATYESGFVIDKFPISRPNLTFSTLTVSNMSPEDSSIYLCSVTTGLNQPQHFGDGTRLSIL.

This clone was seen a few times. This chain uses TRBV29-1 with TRBJ2-1; D perhaps matches TRBD2 (5 bases). Trimming stripped 4 bases from V and 9 bases from J, with 22 bases between. CDR1 is SQVTM, CDR2 ANQGSEA, per germline. This CDR3 has 15 amino acids. DNA for the CDR3: TGCAGCGTTGGCCGCGGGTTTAACTCCGGAGGTGAGCAGTTCTTC. This encodes CSVGRGFNSGGEQFF.

The gene calls are TRBV10-2 and TRBJ1-2; a possible D gene is TRBD1 (6 bases). Germline CDR1 reads WSHSY; CDR2 reads SAAADI. The CDR3 covers 13 residues. V lost 5 bases, J lost 4 bases, and 11 bases lay in between. CDR3 sequence: CASSPDSSYGYTF. In nucleotides, the CDR3 is TGCGCCAGCAGTCCGGACAGTTCCTATGGCTACACCTTC.

V and J are TRBV6-8 and TRBJ1-5, with D uncertain. V lost 5 bases and J 2 bases, leaving 7 bases between the germline ends. CDR3 length equals 13 residues. The germline V gene encodes CDR1 MNHGY and CDR2 SAAAGT. The CDR3 coding sequence is TGTGCCAGCAGTGGAGGCGGCAATCAGCCCCAGCATTTT. Protein: CASSGGGNQPQHF.

The rearrangement joins TRBV10-3 to TRBJ2-2; 11 positions agree with TRBD2. Trimming cost V 2 bases and J 5 bases; bases outside gene matches: 4. Germline lookup yields CDR1 ENHRY and CDR2 SYGVKD. The CDR3 is made up of 16 amino acids. CDR3 bases: TGTGCCATCAGTGAGAGACTAGCGGGGAATACCGGGGAGCTGTTTTTT. Translation gives CAISERLAGNTGELFF.

V gene TRBV7-1 combines with J gene TRBJ1-4, with unresolved D. TRBV7-1 is designated an ORF whose function remains uncertain. Trimming shortened V by 6 bases and J by 8 bases, and 22 bases separated the two germline ends. The CDR3 totals 16 residues. CDR3 sequence reads: CASSSRPAPTGEKLFF. The CDR3 bases are TGTGCCAGCAGTTCCCGACCGGCACCTACGGGGGAAAAACTGTTTTTT.

The CDR3 sequence: CASNSLGATNEKLFF. In DNA, the CDR3 is TGTGCCAGCAACAGTTTGGGGGCGACTAATGAAAAACTGTTTTTT. The chain has TRBV28 and TRBJ1-4; D is possibly TRBD1 (6 bases). Trimming took off 7 bases at V and 2 bases at J, with 14 bases between the two ends. Germline-derived CDR1 and CDR2 are MDHEN and SYDVKM. The CDR3 contains 15 residues.

The chain combines TRBV28 with TRBJ1-2; a weak D match, TRBD1 (5 bases). CDR3 length: 16 amino acids. Germline CDR1 is MDHEN and CDR2 is SYDVKM. Trimming pared 1 base from V and 3 bases from J, leaving 15 bases between. CDR3 residues: CASSLSRWGLDYGYTF. The CDR3 nucleotides read TGTGCCAGCAGTTTATCACGCTGGGGCCTTGACTATGGCTACACCTTC.